The 8 T cell receptor beta chains presented below share a single source sample, sequenced in a study of patients and donors after allogeneic stem cell transplantation. One entry per CDR3 protein results from TCRdb running MiXCR on the RT-PCR reads. The data show about a million distinct CDR3 sequences, with more than 15% seen just once and about 6% held by the top ten. The sample consisted of blood, either unsorted or a sorted T cell fraction (not recorded which). The receptors stem from a human donor who was either an allogeneic HSCT recipient or a stem cell or donor lymphocyte infusion donor (not recorded which). It is not recorded whose cells these are; they may come from a transplant donor.

CDR3 in DNA: TGTGCCACCAGTAACTCCGCGCGGGAGGTTTCGGATACGCAGTATTTT. As protein: CATSNSAREVSDTQYF. The chain recombines TRBV24-1 with TRBJ2-3; 8 bases agree with TRBD2. Trimming cost V 6 bases and J 6 bases; bases outside gene matches: 13. The CDR3 runs 16 residues. Germline V gene sequence: CDR1 KGHDR, CDR2 SFDVKD.

This clonotype was counted between two and nine times. The chain carries TRBV7-8 and TRBJ2-3, with D maybe TRBD2 (6 bases). V was clipped by 5 bases and J by 5 bases, with 23 bases between them. The germline gives CDR1 SGHVS, CDR2 FQNEAQ. This CDR3 region has 17 residues. As DNA, the CDR3 is TGTGCCAGCAGCCAACGAAGACCGGGGGTTAGAGGAGATACGCAGTATTTT. Translated, it gives CASSQRRPGVRGDTQYF.

The sample holds a few counts of this clonotype. The CDR3 loop reads CATSRAPGEADTQYF. The DNA of the CDR3 is TGTGCCACCAGCAGAGCCCCGGGGGAAGCAGATACGCAGTATTTT. The chain recombines TRBV15 with TRBJ2-3, with D tentatively TRBD2 (6 bases). With 1 base removed from V and 4 bases from J, the gap between germline ends came to 12 bases. Germline V gene data show CDR1 as LNHNV and CDR2 as YYDKDF (reference sequence). The length of the CDR3 is 15 residues.

The rearrangement joins TRBV12-3 or TRBV12-4 to TRBJ1-5; possible D gene TRBD1, 5 bases. The CDR3 length is 15 residues. V was trimmed by 1 base and J by 6 bases, leaving 13 bases between them. CDR3 in DNA: TGTGCCAGCAGTTTAGACGGGACTAGTGGTCAGCCCCAGCATTTT. Translating it yields CASSLDGTSGQPQHF.

The rearrangement joins TRBV11-1 to TRBJ2-2; D not resolved. CDR3 size: 15 residues. Germline values: CDR1 SGHAT, CDR2 FQDESV (reference sequence). V was shortened by 1 base and J by 3 bases, with 9 bases between the two germline ends. CDR3 sequence: CASSLGVKDTGELFF. The CDR3 DNA reads as TGTGCCAGCAGCTTAGGAGTGAAGGACACCGGGGAGCTGTTTTTT. Supplemented by reference TRBV11-1 and TRBJ2-2, the full variable domain reads EAEVAQSPRYKITEKSQAVAFWCDPISGHATLYWYRQILGQGPELLVQFQDESVVDDSQLPKDRFSAERLKGVDSTLKIQPAELGDSAMYLCASSLGVKDTGELFFGEGSRLTVL.

This clonotype was counted a single time. The rearrangement joins TRBV30 to TRBJ2-7, with D perhaps TRBD2 (7 bases). Trimming cost V 5 bases and J 5 bases, with 16 bases left between them. Looked up from germline, CDR1 is GTSNPN and CDR2 is SVGIG (reference sequence). CDR3 length equals 13 residues. CDR3 bases: TGTGCCTGGGCCCCGGGGGGCCGGGACGAGCAGTACTTC. As protein: CAWAPGGRDEQYF.

The chain employs TRBV4-1 and TRBJ2-3; 15 nucleotides match TRBD2. CDR3 length: 18 residues. With 4 bases clipped from V and 0 bases from J, the junction kept 5 bases outside the gene matches. Germline-derived CDR1 and CDR2 are MGHRA and YSYEKL. The chain's CDR3 is CASSPRTSGGVSTDTQYF. The CDR3 DNA sequence: TGCGCCAGCAGCCCCAGGACTAGCGGGGGGGTTAGCACAGATACGCAGTATTTT.

This clonotype was seen more than once but under ten times. V is TRBV12-3 or TRBV12-4 and J is TRBJ2-1; D is tentatively TRBD1 or TRBD2 (5 bases each). The CDR3 has 15 amino acids. Between the trimmed V and J ends, which lost 7 bases and 1 base, there was a span of 14 bases. The DNA for the CDR3 is TGTGCCAGCACCCTAGGGGAGAGGTCCTACAATGAGCAGTTCTTC. It codes for CASTLGERSYNEQFF.